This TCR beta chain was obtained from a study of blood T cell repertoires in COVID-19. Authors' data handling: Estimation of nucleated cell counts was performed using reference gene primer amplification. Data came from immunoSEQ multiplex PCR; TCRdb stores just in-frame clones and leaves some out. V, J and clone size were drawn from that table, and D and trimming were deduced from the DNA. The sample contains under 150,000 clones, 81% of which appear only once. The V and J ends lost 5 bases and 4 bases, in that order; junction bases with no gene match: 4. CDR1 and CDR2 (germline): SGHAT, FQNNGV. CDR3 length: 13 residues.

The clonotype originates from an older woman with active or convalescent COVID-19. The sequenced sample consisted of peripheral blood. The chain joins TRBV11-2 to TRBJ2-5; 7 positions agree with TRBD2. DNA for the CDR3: TGTGCCAGCAGCACCGGACTAGTAGAGACCCAGTACTTC. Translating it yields CASSTGLVETQYF.